This TCR beta chain was identified during a study of lymphopenia after photon versus proton radiotherapy. The sample holds a few counts of this clone. Clones were read by immunoSEQ multiplex PCR, and TCRdb kept only the in-frame ones, dropping some. Here the sample spans roughly 41,000 clones, approximately 81% being singletons. Trimming removed 6 bases from V and 9 bases from J, with 12 bases in between. Germline V CDR1 and CDR2: DFQATT, SNEGSKA (reference sequence). The CDR3 extends over 11 amino acids. The chain links TRBV20-1 to TRBJ2-1; the D gene is possibly TRBD1 (6 bases). The clonotype originates from a man aged 50-59 years with gastric cancer. The sample in question was peripheral blood, obtained from a patient treated with photon-based radiotherapy. CDR3 sequence reads: CSAGGQIEQFF. In DNA form, the CDR3 reads TGCAGTGCAGGCGGACAGATTGAGCAGTTCTTC.